These 4 T cell receptor beta chains share one sample of origin, sequenced in a study of CD8+ T cells in alopecia areata. RNA, once extracted, was reverse transcribed into cDNA for use as the sequencing template. Clones were read by immunoSEQ multiplex PCR, and TCRdb kept only the in-frame ones, dropping some. The sample yields some 100,000 clones, 60% seen once. Treatment described: oral pan-JAK inhibitor, 5-10 mg twice daily. Sequenced here: CD8+ T cells sorted from blood, sampled at approximately week 60, from a patient treated with tofacitinib. The receptors were gathered from a human donor with alopecia areata.

Comments on this clone: One junction end does not reproduce the germline sequence, and a read error may be involved. The chain has TRBV9 and TRBJ1-1; D is unclear. Per germline, CDR1 SGDLS and CDR2 YYNGEE. The CDR3 sequence is 11 residues long. The CDR3 DNA reads as TGTGCCAGCAGCCCACAAGCTGACGCTTTCTTT. The encoded protein is CASSPQADAFF.

This rearrangement joins TRBV29-1 to TRBJ2-7; 8 bases match TRBD1. The CDR3 contains 14 residues. Unmatched junction bases numbered 9, after V lost 6 bases and J lost 2 bases. Looked up from germline, CDR1 is SQVTM and CDR2 is ANQGSEA. CDR3 bases: TGCAGCGTCGTCGGGACAGGCCTGACCTACGAGCAGTACTTC. Its protein product is CSVVGTGLTYEQYF.

This clone was observed a few times. J is TRBJ2-3 and V is TRBV27; tentative D call: TRBD1 (6 bases). Germline V gene sequence: CDR1 MNHEY, CDR2 SMNVEV (reference sequence). The CDR3 is 15 residues long. The V end was cut by 3 bases, the J end by 0 bases, with 10 bases between. As DNA, the CDR3 is TGTGCCAGCAGTTTCCAGGGGATGAGCACAGATACGCAGTATTTT. Translated, it gives CASSFQGMSTDTQYF.

The chain is built from TRBV10-3 and TRBJ1-2, with D uncertain. Germline V gene data show CDR1 as ENHRY and CDR2 as SYGVKD. This CDR3 is built from 17 residues. Deletions cut 7 bases from V and 1 base from J, with 22 bases between. CDR3 nucleotides: TGTGCCATCACCGAGCTGGCACCGCTGGAGGGTAACTATGGCTACACCTTC. This gives the protein CAITELAPLEGNYGYTF.